This paragraph covers one T cell receptor (beta chain) sequence. Germline V gives CDR1 SGHRS, CDR2 YFSETQ. The V end lost 0 bases, the J end lost 5 bases, and 8 bases lay between the germline ends. The CDR3 spans 13 residues. The data are from a study of T cells after yellow fever vaccination. Study details: With SMART-Seq v4 Ultra Low Input, the fractions containing low cell numbers were prepared.

Broader study findings: A secondary response was less intense yet reached its peak sooner, at day 5 versus 15.

TCRdb re-derived calls from the 5' RACE reads in MiXCR, one entry per CDR3 protein. The sample records over 35,000 distinct CDR3 sequences, 5% to 7% being singletons. The receptor was derived from a man between 25 and 39 years old who received the YFV17D yellow fever vaccine. V usage is TRBV5-1 and J usage is TRBJ1-2; unclear D gene. The specimen comprised PBMCs, either bulk or a sorted T-cell subset (CD4+, CD8+, memory, or dextramer-sorted; not recorded which), sampled 45 days after the yellow fever booster vaccination. As DNA, the CDR3 is TGCGCCAGCAGCTTGGCCGGAAGATATGGCTACACCTTC. This codes for CASSLAGRYGYTF.